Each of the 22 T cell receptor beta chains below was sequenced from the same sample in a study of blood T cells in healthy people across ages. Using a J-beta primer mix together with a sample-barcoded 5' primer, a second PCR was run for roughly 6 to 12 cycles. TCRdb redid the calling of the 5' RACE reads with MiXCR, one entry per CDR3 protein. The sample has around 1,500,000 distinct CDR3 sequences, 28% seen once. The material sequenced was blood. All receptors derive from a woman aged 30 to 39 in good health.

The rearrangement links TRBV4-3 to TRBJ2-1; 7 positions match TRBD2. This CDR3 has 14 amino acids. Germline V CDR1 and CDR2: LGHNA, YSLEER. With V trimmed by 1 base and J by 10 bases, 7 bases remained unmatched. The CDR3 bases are TGCGCCAGCAGCCAAGTATCCTGGGAGGGCGAGCAGTTCTTC. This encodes CASSQVSWEGEQFF.

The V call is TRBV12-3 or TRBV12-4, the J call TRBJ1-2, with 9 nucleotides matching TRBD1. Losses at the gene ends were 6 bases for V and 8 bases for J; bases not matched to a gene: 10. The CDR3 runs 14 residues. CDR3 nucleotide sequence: TGTGCCAGCAGATTAAGGGGACAGGGACGCGGCTACACCTTC. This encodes CASRLRGQGRGYTF.

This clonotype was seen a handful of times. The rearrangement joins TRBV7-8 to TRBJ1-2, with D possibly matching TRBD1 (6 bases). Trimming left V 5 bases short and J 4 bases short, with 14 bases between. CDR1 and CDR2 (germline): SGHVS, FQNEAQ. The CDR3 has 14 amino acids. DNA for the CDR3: TGTGCCAGCAGCCTATCTGTGGGGGCCTATGGCTACACCTTC. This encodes CASSLSVGAYGYTF.

The CDR3 nucleotides are TGTGCCAGCAGTTTTGGGACGGCCAGGGGGAGCAATCAGCCCCAGCATTTT. It translates to CASSFGTARGSNQPQHF. The V gene is TRBV12-3 or TRBV12-4, the J gene TRBJ1-5; TRBD1 aligns across 7 bases. The CDR3 has 17 amino acids. The V and J ends lost 3 bases and 1 base, in that order; junction bases with no gene match: 9.

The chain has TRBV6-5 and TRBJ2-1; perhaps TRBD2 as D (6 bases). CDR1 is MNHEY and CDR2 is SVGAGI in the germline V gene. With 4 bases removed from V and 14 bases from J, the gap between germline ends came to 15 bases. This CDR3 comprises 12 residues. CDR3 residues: CASSSPGRSEFF. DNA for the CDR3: TGTGCCAGCAGTTCCCCGGGGAGGAGCGAGTTCTTC.

This chain's CDR3 is CSARDRGAGSYNEQFF. The CDR3 coding sequence is TGCAGTGCTAGAGATCGGGGAGCGGGGTCCTACAATGAGCAGTTCTTC. The chain links TRBV20-1 to TRBJ2-1; 7 bases are a match to TRBD2. The V and J ends lost 0 bases and 1 base, in that order; junction bases with no gene match: 6. Germline lookup yields CDR1 DFQATT and CDR2 SNEGSKA (reference sequence). The CDR3 sequence is 16 residues long.

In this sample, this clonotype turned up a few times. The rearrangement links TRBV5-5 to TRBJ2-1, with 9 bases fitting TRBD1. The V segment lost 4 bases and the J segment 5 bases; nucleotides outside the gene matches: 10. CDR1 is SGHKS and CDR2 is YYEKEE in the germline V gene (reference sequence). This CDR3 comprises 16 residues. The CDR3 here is CASSPGLTGGNNEQFF. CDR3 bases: TGTGCCAGCAGCCCGGGGCTGACAGGGGGTAACAATGAGCAGTTCTTC.

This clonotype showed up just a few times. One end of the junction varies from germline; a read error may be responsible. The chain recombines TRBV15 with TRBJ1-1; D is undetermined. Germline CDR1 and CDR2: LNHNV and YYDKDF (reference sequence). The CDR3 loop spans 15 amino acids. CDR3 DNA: TGTGCCGCCAGCAGAGTCATTGGAAGGGTCGCTGAAGCTTTCTTT. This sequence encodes CAASRVIGRVAEAFF.

This chain's CDR3 is CSARVSQGRSVEQFF. In DNA, the CDR3 is TGCAGTGCTAGAGTTTCCCAGGGCCGGAGTGTTGAGCAGTTCTTC. The V and J genes are TRBV20-1 and TRBJ2-1; D perhaps matches TRBD1 (5 bases). V shed 1 base and J shed 9 bases, with 19 bases lying between them. The CDR3 covers 15 residues. The germline CDR1 and CDR2 sequences are DFQATT and SNEGSKA (reference sequence).

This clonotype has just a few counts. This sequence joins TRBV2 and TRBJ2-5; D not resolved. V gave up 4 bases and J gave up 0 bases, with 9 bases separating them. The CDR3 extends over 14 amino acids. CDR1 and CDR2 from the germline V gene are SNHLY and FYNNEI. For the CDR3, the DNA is TGTGCCAGCAGTGGCCGGACGAACCAAGAGACCCAGTACTTC. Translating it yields CASSGRTNQETQYF.

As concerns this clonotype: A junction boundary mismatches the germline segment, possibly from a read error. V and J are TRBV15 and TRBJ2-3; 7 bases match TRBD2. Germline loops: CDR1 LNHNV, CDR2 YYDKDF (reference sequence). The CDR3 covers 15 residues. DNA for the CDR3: TGTACCACCAGCAGAGATGGGCGGGGGACAGATACGCAGTATTTT. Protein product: CTTSRDGRGTDTQYF.

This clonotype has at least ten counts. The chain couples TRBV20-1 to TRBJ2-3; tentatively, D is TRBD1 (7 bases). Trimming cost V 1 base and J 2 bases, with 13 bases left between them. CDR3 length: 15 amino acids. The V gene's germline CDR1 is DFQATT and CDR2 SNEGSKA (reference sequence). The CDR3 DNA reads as TGCAGTGCTAGAGCAGGGGGAGGATACACAGATACGCAGTATTTT. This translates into CSARAGGGYTDTQYF.

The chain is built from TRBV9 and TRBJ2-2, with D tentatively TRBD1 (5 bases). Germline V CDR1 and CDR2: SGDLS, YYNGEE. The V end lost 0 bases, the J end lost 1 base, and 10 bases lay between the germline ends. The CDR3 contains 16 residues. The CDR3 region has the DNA TGTGCCAGCAGCGTAGATCTCCAGGGGAACACCGGGGAGCTGTTTTTT. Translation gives CASSVDLQGNTGELFF. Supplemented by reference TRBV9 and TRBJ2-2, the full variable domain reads DSGVTQTPKHLITATGQRVTLRCSPRSGDLSVYWYQQSLDQGLQFLIQYYNGEERAKGNILERFSAQQFPDLHSELNLSSLELGDSALYFCASSVDLQGNTGELFFGEGSRLTVL.

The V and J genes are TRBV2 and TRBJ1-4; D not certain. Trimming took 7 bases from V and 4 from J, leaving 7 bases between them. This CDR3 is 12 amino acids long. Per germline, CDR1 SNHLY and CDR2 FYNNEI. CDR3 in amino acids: CASTRDNEKLFF. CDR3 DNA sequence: TGTGCCAGCACGAGGGATAATGAAAAACTGTTTTTT.

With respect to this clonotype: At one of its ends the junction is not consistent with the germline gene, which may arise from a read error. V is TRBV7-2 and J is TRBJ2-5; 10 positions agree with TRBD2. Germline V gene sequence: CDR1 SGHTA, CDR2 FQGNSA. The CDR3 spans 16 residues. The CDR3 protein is CSSSQMRSGGAGTQYF. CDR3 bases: TGTTCCAGCAGCCAGATGCGCAGCGGGGGGGCCGGGACCCAGTACTTC.

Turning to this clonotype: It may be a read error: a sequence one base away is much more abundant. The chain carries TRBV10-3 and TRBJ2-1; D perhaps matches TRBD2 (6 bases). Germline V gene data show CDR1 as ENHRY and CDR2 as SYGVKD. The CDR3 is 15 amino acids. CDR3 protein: CAVSEYSGNYNEQFF. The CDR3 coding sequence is TGTGCCGTCAGTGAATATAGCGGAAATTACAATGAGCAGTTCTTC.

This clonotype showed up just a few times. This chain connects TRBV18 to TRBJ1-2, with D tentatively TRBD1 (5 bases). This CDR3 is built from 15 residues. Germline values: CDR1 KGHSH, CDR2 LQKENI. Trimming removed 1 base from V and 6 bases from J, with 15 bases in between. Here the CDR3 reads CASSPQQGKMDGYTF. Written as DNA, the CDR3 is TGTGCCAGCTCACCACAGCAGGGAAAAATGGATGGCTACACCTTC.

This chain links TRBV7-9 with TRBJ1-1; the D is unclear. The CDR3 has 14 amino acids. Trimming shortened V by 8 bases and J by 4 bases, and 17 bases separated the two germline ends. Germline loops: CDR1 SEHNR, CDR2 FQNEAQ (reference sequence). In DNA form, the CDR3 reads TGTGCCAGCCCCACGGGGAGGGAGAGCACTGAAGCTTTCTTT. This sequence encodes CASPTGRESTEAFF.

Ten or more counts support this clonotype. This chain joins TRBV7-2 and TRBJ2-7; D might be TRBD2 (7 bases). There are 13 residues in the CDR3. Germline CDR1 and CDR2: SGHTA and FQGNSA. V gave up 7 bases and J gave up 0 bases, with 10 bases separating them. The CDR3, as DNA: TGTGCCAGCAAGGGGGGGAGCTCCTACGAGCAGTACTTC. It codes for CASKGGSSYEQYF.

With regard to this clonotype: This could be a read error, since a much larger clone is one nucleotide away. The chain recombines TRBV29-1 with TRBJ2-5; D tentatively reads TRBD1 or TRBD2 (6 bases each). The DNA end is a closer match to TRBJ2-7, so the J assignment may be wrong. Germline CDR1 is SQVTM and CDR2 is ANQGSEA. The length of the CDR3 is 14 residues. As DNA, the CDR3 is TGCAGCGTTGAAGGGGAGGCAGGGGCCTACGAGCAGTACTTC. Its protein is CSVEGEAGAYEQYF.

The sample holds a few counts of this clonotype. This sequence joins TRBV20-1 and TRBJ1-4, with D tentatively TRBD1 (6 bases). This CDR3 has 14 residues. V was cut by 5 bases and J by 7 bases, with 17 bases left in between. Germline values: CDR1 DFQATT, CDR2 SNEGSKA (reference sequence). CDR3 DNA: TGCAGTGCTCGGACAGCCAAAGAGGGTGAAAAACTGTTTTTT. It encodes CSARTAKEGEKLFF.

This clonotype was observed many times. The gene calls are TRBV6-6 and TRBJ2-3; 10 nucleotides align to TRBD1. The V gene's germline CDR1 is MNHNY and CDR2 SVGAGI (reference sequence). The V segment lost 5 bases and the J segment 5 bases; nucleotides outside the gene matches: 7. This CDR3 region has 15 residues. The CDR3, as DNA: TGTGCCAGCAGTCAGACAGGGGGCGGAGGAGATACGCAGTATTTT. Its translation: CASSQTGGGGDTQYF.